The source of this T cell receptor beta chain is a study of blood T cell repertoires in COVID-19. As for the study in general: Samples representing acute and convalescent COVID-19 were sourced from the United States, Italy and Spain. The analysed material was cDNA or gDNA that came from T cells, B-cell-depleted T cells, or PBMCs.

Methods used by the authors: The assay estimated nucleated cells by amplifying reference gene primers. Measured with immunoSEQ multiplex PCR; TCRdb has only the in-frame clones, and not every one. The D gene and trimming were derived from the DNA, and the V and J assignments and clone size from that table. The repertoire holds about 130,000 clones, with almost 85% as singletons. The CDR3 totals 15 residues. V lost 6 bases to trimming and J lost 1 base, with 13 bases between them. Germline values: CDR1 LNHDA, CDR2 SQIVND (reference sequence). The sample taken for sequencing was peripheral blood. The TCR originated in a man between 60 and 70 years old with acute or convalescent COVID-19. The chain is built from TRBV19 and TRBJ1-3, with D unclear. The DNA of the CDR3 is TGTGCCAGTAGGGCTGGGAGGACGTCTGGAAACACCATATATTTT. This translates into CASRAGRTSGNTIYF.